This TCR beta chain originates from a study of blood T cell repertoires in COVID-19. TCRdb's table, derived via immunoSEQ multiplex PCR, lists solely in-frame clones and lacks some. The table includes more than 110,000 clones, about 80% detected once. In germline, CDR1 is SGHVS, CDR2 FQNEAQ. V was clipped by 1 base and J by 5 bases, with 8 bases between them. This CDR3 has 13 residues. The TCR comes from a woman between 18 and 29 years old who had been exposed to COVID-19. The sample comprised PBMCs or T cells enriched from blood (not recorded which). The V call is TRBV7-8, the J call TRBJ1-2; D is perhaps TRBD1 (6 bases). DNA of the CDR3: TGTGCCAGCAGCTTAGGCAGGGGTTATGGCTACACCTTC. Protein sequence: CASSLGRGYGYTF.